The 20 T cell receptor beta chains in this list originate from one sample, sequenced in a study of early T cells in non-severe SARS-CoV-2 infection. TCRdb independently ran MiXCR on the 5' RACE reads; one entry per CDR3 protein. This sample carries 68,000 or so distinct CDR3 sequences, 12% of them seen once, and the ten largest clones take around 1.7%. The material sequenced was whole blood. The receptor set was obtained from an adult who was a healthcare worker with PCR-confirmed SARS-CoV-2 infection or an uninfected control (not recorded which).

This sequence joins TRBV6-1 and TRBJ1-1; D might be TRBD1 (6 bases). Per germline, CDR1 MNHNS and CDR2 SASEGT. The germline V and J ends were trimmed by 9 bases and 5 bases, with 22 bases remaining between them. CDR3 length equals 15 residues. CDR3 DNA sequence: TGTGCCAGTCTACCGACGGGGGGCACTGGGACTGAAGCTTTCTTT. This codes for CASLPTGGTGTEAFF.

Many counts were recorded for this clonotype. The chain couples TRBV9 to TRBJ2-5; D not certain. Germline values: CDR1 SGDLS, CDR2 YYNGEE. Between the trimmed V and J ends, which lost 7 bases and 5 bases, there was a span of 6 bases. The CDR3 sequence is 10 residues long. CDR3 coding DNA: TGTGCCAGCCCCCGGGAGACCCAGTACTTC. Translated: CASPRETQYF. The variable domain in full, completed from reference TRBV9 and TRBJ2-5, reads DSGVTQTPKHLITATGQRVTLRCSPRSGDLSVYWYQQSLDQGLQFLIQYYNGEERAKGNILERFSAQQFPDLHSELNLSSLELGDSALYFCASPRETQYFGPGTRLLVL.

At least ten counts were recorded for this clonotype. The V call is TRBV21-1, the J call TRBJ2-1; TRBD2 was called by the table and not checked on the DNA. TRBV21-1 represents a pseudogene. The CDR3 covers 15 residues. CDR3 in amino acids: CASSARRVWNNEQFF. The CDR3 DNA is TGTGCCAGCAGCGCTCGGAGGGTCTGGAACAATGAGCAGTTCTTC.

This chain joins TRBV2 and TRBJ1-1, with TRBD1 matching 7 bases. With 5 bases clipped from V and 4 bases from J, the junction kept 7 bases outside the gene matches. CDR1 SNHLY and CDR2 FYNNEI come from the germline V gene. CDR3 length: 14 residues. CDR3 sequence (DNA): TGTGCCAGCAGTCTAGCGACAGGGCGCACTGAAGCTTTCTTT. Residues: CASSLATGRTEAFF.

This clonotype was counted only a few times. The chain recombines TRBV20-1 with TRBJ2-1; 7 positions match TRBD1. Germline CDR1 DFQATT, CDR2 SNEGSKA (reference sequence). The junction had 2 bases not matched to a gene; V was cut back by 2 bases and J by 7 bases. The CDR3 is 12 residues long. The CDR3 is CSARQGVNEQFF. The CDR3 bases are TGCAGTGCTAGACAGGGGGTTAATGAGCAGTTCTTC.

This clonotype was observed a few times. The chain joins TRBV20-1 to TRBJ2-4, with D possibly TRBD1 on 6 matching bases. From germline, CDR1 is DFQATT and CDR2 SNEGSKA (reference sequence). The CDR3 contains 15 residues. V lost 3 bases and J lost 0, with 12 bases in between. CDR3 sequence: CSASLGQPAKNIQYF. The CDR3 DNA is TGCAGTGCTAGCCTCGGACAGCCAGCCAAAAACATTCAGTACTTC.

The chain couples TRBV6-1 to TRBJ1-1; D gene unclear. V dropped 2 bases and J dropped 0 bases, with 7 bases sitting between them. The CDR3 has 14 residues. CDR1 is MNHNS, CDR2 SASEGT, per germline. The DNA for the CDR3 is TGTGCCAGCAGTGAAACGCCATTGAACACTGAAGCTTTCTTT. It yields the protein CASSETPLNTEAFF.

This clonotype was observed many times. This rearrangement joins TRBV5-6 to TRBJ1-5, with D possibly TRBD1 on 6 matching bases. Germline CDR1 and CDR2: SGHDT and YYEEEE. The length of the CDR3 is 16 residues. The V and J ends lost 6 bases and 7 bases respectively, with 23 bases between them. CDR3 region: CASTTLSGRGYQPQHF. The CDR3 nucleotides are TGTGCCAGCACGACATTGTCCGGGAGGGGGTACCAGCCCCAGCATTTT.

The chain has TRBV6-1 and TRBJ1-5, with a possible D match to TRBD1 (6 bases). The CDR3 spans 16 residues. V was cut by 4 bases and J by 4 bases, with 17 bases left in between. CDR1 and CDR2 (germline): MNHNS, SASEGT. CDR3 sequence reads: CASSGSGANQNQPQHF. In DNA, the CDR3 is TGTGCCAGCAGTGGCTCAGGGGCGAACCAAAATCAGCCCCAGCATTTT.

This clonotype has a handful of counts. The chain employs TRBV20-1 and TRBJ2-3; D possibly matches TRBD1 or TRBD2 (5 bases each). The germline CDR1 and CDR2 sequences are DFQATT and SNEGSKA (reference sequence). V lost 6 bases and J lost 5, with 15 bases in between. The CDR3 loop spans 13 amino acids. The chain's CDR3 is CSASRDPQDTQYF. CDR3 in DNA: TGCAGTGCATCTCGGGACCCCCAAGATACGCAGTATTTT.

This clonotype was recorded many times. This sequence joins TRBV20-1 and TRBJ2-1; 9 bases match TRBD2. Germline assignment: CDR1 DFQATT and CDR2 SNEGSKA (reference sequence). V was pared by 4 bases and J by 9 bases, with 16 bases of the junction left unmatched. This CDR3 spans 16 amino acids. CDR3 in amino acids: CSANPPGGGGASEQFF. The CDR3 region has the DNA TGCAGTGCTAACCCCCCTGGAGGCGGGGGGGCCAGTGAGCAGTTCTTC.

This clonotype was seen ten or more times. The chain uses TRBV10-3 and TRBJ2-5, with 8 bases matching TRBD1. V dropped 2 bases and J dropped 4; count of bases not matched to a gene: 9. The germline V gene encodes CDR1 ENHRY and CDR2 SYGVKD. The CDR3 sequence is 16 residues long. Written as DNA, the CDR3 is TGTGCCATCAGTGAGAATCGCGGACAGGGTGGAGAGACCCAGTACTTC. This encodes CAISENRGQGGETQYF.

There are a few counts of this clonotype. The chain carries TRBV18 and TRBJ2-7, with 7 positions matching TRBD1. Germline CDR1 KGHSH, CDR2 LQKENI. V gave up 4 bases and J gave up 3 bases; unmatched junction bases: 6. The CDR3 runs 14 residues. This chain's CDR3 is CASSRRDSIYEQYF. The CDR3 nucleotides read TGTGCCAGCTCACGCCGGGACAGCATCTACGAGCAGTACTTC.

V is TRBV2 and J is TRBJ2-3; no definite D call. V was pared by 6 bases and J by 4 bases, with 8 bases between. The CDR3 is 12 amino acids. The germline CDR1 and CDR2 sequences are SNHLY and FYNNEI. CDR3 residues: CASSPVSDTQYF. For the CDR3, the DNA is TGTGCCAGCAGCCCCGTCTCAGATACGCAGTATTTT.

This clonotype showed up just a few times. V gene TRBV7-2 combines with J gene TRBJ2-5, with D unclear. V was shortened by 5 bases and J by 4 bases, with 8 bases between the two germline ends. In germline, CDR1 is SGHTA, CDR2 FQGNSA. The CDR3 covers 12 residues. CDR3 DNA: TGTGCCAGCAGCACACGGACAGAGACCCAGTACTTC. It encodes CASSTRTETQYF. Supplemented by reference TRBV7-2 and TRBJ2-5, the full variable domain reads GAGVSQSPSNKVTEKGKDVELRCDPISGHTALYWYRQSLGQGLEFLIYFQGNSAPDKSGLPSDRFSAERTGGSVSTLTIQRTQQEDSAVYLCASSTRTETQYFGPGTRLLVL.

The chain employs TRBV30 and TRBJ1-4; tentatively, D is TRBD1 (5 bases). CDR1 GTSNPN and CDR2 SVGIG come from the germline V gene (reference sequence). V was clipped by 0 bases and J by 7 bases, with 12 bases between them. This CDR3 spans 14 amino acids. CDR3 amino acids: CAWSVPGGSEKLFF. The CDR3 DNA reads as TGTGCCTGGAGTGTACCCGGGGGGTCTGAAAAACTGTTTTTT.

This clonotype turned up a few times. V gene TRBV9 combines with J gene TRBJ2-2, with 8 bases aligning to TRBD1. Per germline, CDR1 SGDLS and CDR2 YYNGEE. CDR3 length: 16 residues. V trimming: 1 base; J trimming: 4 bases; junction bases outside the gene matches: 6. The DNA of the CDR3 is TGTGCCAGCAGCGTATTCTGGGGGACAGGCACCGGGGAGCTGTTTTTT. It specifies CASSVFWGTGTGELFF.

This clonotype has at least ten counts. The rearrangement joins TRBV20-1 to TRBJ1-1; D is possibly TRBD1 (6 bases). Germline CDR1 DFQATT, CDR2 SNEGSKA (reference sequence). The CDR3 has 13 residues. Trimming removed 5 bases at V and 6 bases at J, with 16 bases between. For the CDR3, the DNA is TGCAGTGCTCATGCCAGGGGCCGGGCTGAAGCTTTCTTT. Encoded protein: CSAHARGRAEAFF.

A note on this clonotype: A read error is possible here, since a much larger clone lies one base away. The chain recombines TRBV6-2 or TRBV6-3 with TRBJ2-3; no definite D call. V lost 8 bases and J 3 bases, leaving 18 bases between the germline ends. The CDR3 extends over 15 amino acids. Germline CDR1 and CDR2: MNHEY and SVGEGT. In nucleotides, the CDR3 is TGTGCCAGCTGGTCCATGGAGAAATCGACAGATACGCAGTATTTT. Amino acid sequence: CASWSMEKSTDTQYF.

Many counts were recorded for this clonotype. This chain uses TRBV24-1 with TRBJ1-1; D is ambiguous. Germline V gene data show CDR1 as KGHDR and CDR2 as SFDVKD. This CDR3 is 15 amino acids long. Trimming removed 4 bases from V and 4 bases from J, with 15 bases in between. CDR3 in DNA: TGTGCCACCAGTGAGTCGGAGAACCTGGGCACTGAAGCTTTCTTT. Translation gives CATSESENLGTEAFF.